Listed below are T cell receptor beta chains from one sample, sequenced in a study of blood T cell repertoires in COVID-19. Using immunoSEQ multiplex PCR, the repertoire was profiled, and TCRdb retains in-frame clones only, with some absent. The data show hundreds of thousands of clones, around 91% seen once. The specimen was PBMCs or T cells enriched from blood (not recorded which). Source of these receptors: a man aged 18 to 29 who had recovered from COVID-19. The CDR3 runs from the conserved cysteine through the conserved F or W. Fields, in order: J gene, D gene, clone size, V gene, CDR3 protein, CDR3 DNA. D genes are given only for firm matches. Size tells how often a clone was seen (once, few, many) or the class of an expanded clone, and some rows leave it out.

J gene: TRBJ2-2; D gene: TRBD2; clone size: -; V gene: TRBV27; CDR3 protein: CASSTGTSGIGQSGELFF; CDR3 DNA: TGTGCCAGCAGCACCGGGACTAGCGGGATCGGTCAAAGCGGGGAGCTGTTTTTT
J gene: TRBJ2-1; D gene: -; clone size: -; V gene: TRBV2; CDR3 protein: CASREATLNNEQFF; CDR3 DNA: TGTGCCAGCAGGGAAGCTACTTTGAATAATGAGCAGTTCTTC
J gene: TRBJ2-1; D gene: -; clone size: -; V gene: TRBV7-9; CDR3 protein: CASSSIRTKGLYNEQFF; CDR3 DNA: TGTGCCAGCAGCTCCATCCGGACGAAGGGGCTCTACAATGAGCAGTTCTTC
J gene: TRBJ1-6; D gene: TRBD1; clone size: -; V gene: TRBV18; CDR3 protein: CASSTDRAHSPLHF; CDR3 DNA: TGTGCCAGCTCTACAGACAGGGCTCACTCACCCCTCCACTTT
J gene: TRBJ2-7; D gene: TRBD1; clone size: -; V gene: TRBV12-3/TRBV12-4; CDR3 protein: CASSLYRGEQYF; CDR3 DNA: TGTGCCAGCAGTTTATACAGGGGTGAGCAGTACTTC
J gene: TRBJ1-5; D gene: TRBD1; clone size: -; V gene: TRBV19; CDR3 protein: CASRARGTDNQPQHF; CDR3 DNA: TGTGCCAGTAGGGCCAGGGGGACAGACAATCAGCCCCAGCATTTT
J gene: TRBJ2-3; D gene: TRBD2; clone size: -; V gene: TRBV19; CDR3 protein: CASSGRTSGNLDTQYF; CDR3 DNA: TGTGCCAGTAGTGGAAGGACTAGCGGCAATCTGGATACGCAGTATTTT
J gene: TRBJ2-7; D gene: -; clone size: -; V gene: TRBV3-1/TRBV3-2; CDR3 protein: CASSQVVGSDEQYF; CDR3 DNA: TGTGCCAGCAGCCAAGTTGTCGGGAGCGACGAGCAGTACTTC
J gene: TRBJ2-2; D gene: -; clone size: -; V gene: TRBV4-1; CDR3 protein: CASSQAGPGELFF; CDR3 DNA: TGCGCCAGCAGCCAAGCAGGCCCCGGGGAGCTGTTTTTT
J gene: TRBJ1-2; D gene: -; clone size: once; V gene: TRBV6-5; CDR3 protein: CASLTYRDKGYGYTF; CDR3 DNA: TGTGCCAGCTTAACTTACCGGGACAAGGGGTATGGCTACACCTTC
J gene: TRBJ2-2; D gene: -; clone size: -; V gene: TRBV9; CDR3 protein: CASSDRGGNTGELFF; CDR3 DNA: TGTGCCAGCAGCGACAGGGGAGGAAACACCGGGGAGCTGTTTTTT
J gene: TRBJ2-5; D gene: -; clone size: -; V gene: TRBV2; CDR3 protein: CASSLLRNRGMAQETQYF; CDR3 DNA: TGTGCCAGCAGCTTACTACGGAATAGGGGGATGGCCCAAGAGACCCAGTACTTC
J gene: TRBJ1-1; D gene: -; clone size: -; V gene: TRBV28; CDR3 protein: CASSLGGFTEAFF; CDR3 DNA: TGTGCCAGCAGTTTGGGGGGTTTCACTGAAGCTTTCTTT
J gene: TRBJ1-6; D gene: TRBD1; clone size: -; V gene: TRBV5-8; CDR3 protein: CASSLTGDPYNSPLHF; CDR3 DNA: TGTGCCAGCAGCCTGACAGGGGACCCCTATAATTCACCCCTCCACTTT
J gene: TRBJ1-4; D gene: TRBD1; clone size: -; V gene: TRBV28; CDR3 protein: CASSPDRGTLTNEKLFF; CDR3 DNA: TGTGCCAGCAGTCCGGACAGGGGCACCTTAACTAATGAAAAACTGTTTTTT
J gene: TRBJ2-5; D gene: -; clone size: -; V gene: TRBV5-8; CDR3 protein: CASRSGLFQETQYF; CDR3 DNA: TGTGCCAGCAGGAGCGGGCTGTTCCAAGAGACCCAGTACTTC
J gene: TRBJ2-7; D gene: -; clone size: -; V gene: TRBV5-1; CDR3 protein: CASSLDPDRDYEQYF; CDR3 DNA: TGCGCCAGCAGCTTGGACCCCGACAGAGACTACGAGCAGTACTTC
J gene: TRBJ2-1; D gene: TRBD2; clone size: -; V gene: TRBV6-4; CDR3 protein: CASRISGGADYNEQFF; CDR3 DNA: TGTGCCAGCAGAATTAGCGGGGGGGCCGATTACAATGAGCAGTTCTTC
J gene: TRBJ2-5; D gene: -; clone size: -; V gene: TRBV19; CDR3 protein: CASRTGLSVGTQYF; CDR3 DNA: TGTGCCAGTAGGACAGGACTCTCGGTCGGGACCCAGTACTTC
J gene: TRBJ2-3; D gene: -; clone size: -; V gene: TRBV24-1; CDR3 protein: CATSDSGVPTQYF; CDR3 DNA: TGTGCCACCAGTGATTCAGGGGTTCCTACGCAGTATTTT
J gene: TRBJ1-1; D gene: -; clone size: -; V gene: TRBV27; CDR3 protein: CASSPFAGSTFF; CDR3 DNA: TGTGCCAGCAGTCCCTTCGCCGGGTCGACTTTCTTT
J gene: TRBJ2-2; D gene: TRBD1; clone size: -; V gene: TRBV6-2/TRBV6-3; CDR3 protein: CASSWTGVSGELFF; CDR3 DNA: TGTGCCAGCAGCTGGACAGGGGTGAGCGGGGAGCTGTTTTTT
J gene: TRBJ1-6; D gene: -; clone size: -; V gene: TRBV28; CDR3 protein: CASSLEGWLGSPLHF; CDR3 DNA: TGTGCCAGCAGTTTGGAGGGATGGTTGGGTTCACCCCTCCACTTT
J gene: TRBJ2-1; D gene: TRBD1; clone size: -; V gene: TRBV7-2; CDR3 protein: CASSSSGGPSSEQFF; CDR3 DNA: TGTGCCAGCAGCTCCTCAGGGGGACCTAGTAGTGAGCAGTTCTTC
J gene: TRBJ2-2; D gene: TRBD2; clone size: -; V gene: TRBV9; CDR3 protein: CASSARGTSGRTGELFF; CDR3 DNA: TGTGCCAGCAGCGCCCGAGGGACTAGCGGGAGAACCGGGGAGCTGTTTTTT
J gene: TRBJ1-1; D gene: TRBD1; clone size: -; V gene: TRBV20-1; CDR3 protein: CSAIDRAEAFF; CDR3 DNA: TGCAGTGCTATCGACAGGGCTGAAGCTTTCTTT
J gene: TRBJ2-1; D gene: TRBD2; clone size: -; V gene: TRBV24-1; CDR3 protein: CATRSGNGNEQFF; CDR3 DNA: TGTGCCACCCGTAGCGGGAACGGGAATGAGCAGTTCTTC
J gene: TRBJ2-2; D gene: TRBD1; clone size: -; V gene: TRBV5-1; CDR3 protein: CASSTDRGRVGELFF; CDR3 DNA: TGCGCCAGCAGCACGGACAGGGGGAGAGTGGGGGAGCTGTTTTTT
J gene: TRBJ2-2; D gene: -; clone size: -; V gene: TRBV18; CDR3 protein: CASSQGLNTGELFF; CDR3 DNA: TGTGCCAGCTCACAGGGGTTGAACACCGGGGAGCTGTTTTTT
J gene: TRBJ1-3; D gene: -; clone size: -; V gene: TRBV19; CDR3 protein: CASSRGDSGNTIYF; CDR3 DNA: TGTGCCAGTAGTCGTGGAGATTCTGGAAACACCATATATTTT
J gene: TRBJ1-4; D gene: TRBD1; clone size: once; V gene: TRBV28; CDR3 protein: CASTGTANEKLFF; CDR3 DNA: TGTGCCAGCACCGGGACAGCTAATGAAAAACTGTTTTTT
J gene: TRBJ1-3; D gene: TRBD1; clone size: -; V gene: TRBV19; CDR3 protein: CASSTLQGAKRNTIYF; CDR3 DNA: TGTGCCAGTAGTACCTTACAGGGGGCGAAGAGAAACACCATATATTTT
J gene: TRBJ1-5; D gene: -; clone size: -; V gene: TRBV2; CDR3 protein: CASSGEVQSNQPQHF; CDR3 DNA: TGTGCCAGCAGTGGAGAGGTGCAGAGCAATCAGCCCCAGCATTTT
J gene: TRBJ2-7; D gene: TRBD1; clone size: -; V gene: TRBV6-5; CDR3 protein: CASSYTDRGNSYEQYF; CDR3 DNA: TGTGCCAGCAGTTACACAGACAGGGGGAACTCCTACGAGCAGTACTTC
J gene: TRBJ1-5; D gene: TRBD1; clone size: -; V gene: TRBV6-5; CDR3 protein: CASRVQGAEGQPQHF; CDR3 DNA: TGTGCCAGCAGAGTACAGGGGGCGGAAGGCCAGCCCCAGCATTTT
J gene: TRBJ2-7; D gene: TRBD2; clone size: few; V gene: TRBV24-1; CDR3 protein: CATTGLAGVYEQYF; CDR3 DNA: TGTGCCACCACCGGACTAGCGGGAGTATACGAGCAGTACTTC
J gene: TRBJ2-5; D gene: -; clone size: -; V gene: TRBV29-1; CDR3 protein: CSVTRQMGETQYF; CDR3 DNA: TGCAGCGTTACTCGACAGATGGGAGAGACCCAGTACTTC
J gene: TRBJ2-1; D gene: -; clone size: -; V gene: TRBV9; CDR3 protein: CASSVAGTGTYNEQFF; CDR3 DNA: TGTGCCAGCAGCGTAGCCGGGACTGGGACCTACAATGAGCAGTTCTTC
J gene: TRBJ2-1; D gene: TRBD2; clone size: once; V gene: TRBV12-3/TRBV12-4; CDR3 protein: CASSLGTSNEQFF; CDR3 DNA: TGTGCCAGCAGTTTAGGGACTAGCAATGAGCAGTTCTTC
J gene: TRBJ1-6; D gene: -; clone size: -; V gene: TRBV7-2; CDR3 protein: CASSPWTTNNSPLHF; CDR3 DNA: TGTGCCAGCAGCCCGTGGACAACGAATAATTCACCCCTCCACTTT
J gene: TRBJ2-7; D gene: -; clone size: -; V gene: TRBV29-1; CDR3 protein: CSVGPAGNEQYF; CDR3 DNA: TGCAGCGTTGGACCCGCGGGGAACGAGCAGTACTTC
J gene: TRBJ1-2; D gene: -; clone size: -; V gene: TRBV10-1; CDR3 protein: CASSPSSNYGYTF; CDR3 DNA: TGCGCCAGCAGCCCGTCCTCTAACTATGGCTACACCTTC
J gene: TRBJ1-6; D gene: TRBD1; clone size: -; V gene: TRBV4-2; CDR3 protein: CASSQDILGQGAISPLHF; CDR3 DNA: TGTGCCAGCAGCCAAGATATTTTAGGGCAGGGGGCGATTTCACCCCTCCACTTT
J gene: TRBJ2-7; D gene: -; clone size: -; V gene: TRBV29-1; CDR3 protein: CSFGHPEGEQYF; CDR3 DNA: TGCAGCTTTGGACACCCGGAAGGCGAGCAGTACTTC
J gene: TRBJ2-7; D gene: TRBD1; clone size: -; V gene: TRBV6-1; CDR3 protein: CASSEGQLNYEQYF; CDR3 DNA: TGTGCCAGCAGTGAGGGACAGTTGAACTACGAGCAGTACTTC
J gene: TRBJ1-1; D gene: -; clone size: -; V gene: TRBV19; CDR3 protein: CASSVTPGSPEAFF; CDR3 DNA: TGTGCCAGTAGTGTAACCCCAGGGTCCCCTGAAGCTTTCTTT
J gene: TRBJ1-5; D gene: -; clone size: -; V gene: TRBV28; CDR3 protein: CASIHVPGDSNQPQHF; CDR3 DNA: TGTGCCAGCATTCACGTCCCGGGGGATAGCAATCAGCCCCAGCATTTT
J gene: TRBJ2-4; D gene: TRBD1; clone size: -; V gene: TRBV5-1; CDR3 protein: CASSRQGAYENIQYF; CDR3 DNA: TGCGCCAGCAGCCGACAGGGGGCATACGAAAACATTCAGTACTTC
J gene: TRBJ2-3; D gene: TRBD1; clone size: -; V gene: TRBV18; CDR3 protein: CASSPTGGTDTQYF; CDR3 DNA: TGTGCCAGCTCTCCCACAGGGGGCACAGATACGCAGTATTTT
J gene: TRBJ2-7; D gene: TRBD2; clone size: -; V gene: TRBV28; CDR3 protein: CASRQQGLTSGSSYEQYF; CDR3 DNA: TGTGCCAGCAGACAACAGGGTCTGACTAGCGGGAGTTCCTACGAGCAGTACTTC
J gene: TRBJ1-1; D gene: -; clone size: -; V gene: TRBV30; CDR3 protein: CAWSVVEGGAFF; CDR3 DNA: TGTGCCTGGAGTGTCGTTGAAGGGGGAGCTTTCTTT
J gene: TRBJ1-1; D gene: TRBD1; clone size: -; V gene: TRBV5-1; CDR3 protein: CASSPSSGQGVGEAFF; CDR3 DNA: TGCGCCAGCAGCCCCTCCTCTGGACAGGGTGTGGGGGAAGCTTTCTTT
J gene: TRBJ2-2; D gene: TRBD1; clone size: -; V gene: TRBV6-5; CDR3 protein: CASRRQGSGELFF; CDR3 DNA: TGTGCCAGCAGGAGACAGGGGTCCGGGGAGCTGTTTTTT
J gene: TRBJ1-2; D gene: TRBD1; clone size: -; V gene: TRBV6-1; CDR3 protein: CASSEQGAYGYTF; CDR3 DNA: TGTGCCAGCAGTGAACAGGGGGCTTATGGCTACACCTTC